Following are 18 T cell receptor beta chains from one sample sequenced in a study of control samples from healthy donors and cancer patients. The protocol was immunoSEQ multiplex PCR, while the TCRdb copy is restricted to in-frame clones and leaves out a portion. The sample yields fewer than 110,000 clones, approximately 90% seen once. Sequencing used PBMCs. The receptors originated from a man in his 60s with lung cancer.

V usage is TRBV3-1 (or the pseudogene TRBV3-2) and J usage is TRBJ2-4; possibly TRBD1 for D (5 bases). Trimming removed 4 bases from V and 8 bases from J, with 12 bases in between. This CDR3 has 13 residues. Per germline, CDR1 LGHDT and CDR2 YNNKEL (reference sequence). For the CDR3, the DNA is TGTGCCAGCAGCCCAAATGGGGCGGACATTCAGTACTTC. It specifies CASSPNGADIQYF.

Worth noting for this clone: Other nucleotide sequences in the sample specify the same CDR3. This sequence joins TRBV7-2 and TRBJ1-2; no reliable D call. The CDR3 covers 14 residues. Trimming took off 5 bases at V and 3 bases at J, with 13 bases between the two ends. Germline assignment: CDR1 SGHTA and CDR2 FQGNSA. The CDR3 DNA reads TGTGCCAGCAGCCCGCGGAGGATAGACTATGGCTACACCTTC. Translating gives CASSPRRIDYGYTF.

The V call is TRBV3-1 (or the pseudogene TRBV3-2), the J call TRBJ2-2, with D uncertain. This CDR3 spans 16 amino acids. Per the germline V gene, CDR1 is LGHDT and CDR2 is YNNKEL (reference sequence). V shed 0 bases and J shed 3 bases, with 11 bases lying between them. DNA for the CDR3: TGTGCCAGCAGCCAAGATTGGGAAATTGACACCGGGGAGCTGTTTTTT. This gives the protein CASSQDWEIDTGELFF.

This rearrangement joins TRBV7-3 to TRBJ2-1, with no clear D. Between the trimmed V and J ends, which lost 6 bases and 6 bases, there was a span of 15 bases. The CDR3 length is 14 residues. The V gene's germline CDR1 is SGHTA and CDR2 FQGTGA. In DNA, the CDR3 is TGTGCCAGCAGTTTCCCCGAAGGCCCCAATGAGCAGTTCTTC. The encoded protein is CASSFPEGPNEQFF. Combining the CDR3 with reference TRBV7-3 and TRBJ2-1 gives the whole variable domain GAGVSQTPSNKVTEKGKYVELRCDPISGHTALYWYRQSLGQGPEFLIYFQGTGAADDSGLPNDRFFAVRPEGSVSTLKIQRTERGDSAVYLCASSFPEGPNEQFFGPGTRLTVL.

The chain uses TRBV3-1 (or the pseudogene TRBV3-2) and TRBJ1-1, with unresolved D. Deletions cut 1 base from V and 1 base from J, with 7 bases between. Germline V lookup: CDR1 LGHDT, CDR2 YNNKEL (reference sequence). The CDR3 has 14 amino acids. CDR3 sequence reads: CASSQVAENTEAFF. The DNA for the CDR3 is TGTGCCAGCAGCCAAGTAGCCGAGAACACTGAAGCTTTCTTT.

This chain uses TRBV7-9 with TRBJ2-2; D is possibly TRBD1 (6 bases). With 5 bases removed from V and 6 bases from J, the gap between germline ends came to 13 bases. This CDR3 comprises 14 residues. Per the germline V gene, CDR1 is SEHNR and CDR2 is FQNEAQ (reference sequence). The CDR3 here is CASSPGAEAGELFF. CDR3 bases: TGTGCCAGCAGCCCAGGGGCAGAGGCCGGGGAGCTGTTTTTT.

J is TRBJ1-6 and V is TRBV30, with D possibly being TRBD1 (6 bases). V was clipped by 3 bases and J by 9 bases, with 15 bases between them. The CDR3 runs 14 residues. CDR1 and CDR2 (germline): GTSNPN, SVGIG (reference sequence). CDR3 DNA sequence: TGTGCCTGGAGGGCTGGACAGTATTTTTCACCCCTCCACTTT. Amino acid sequence: CAWRAGQYFSPLHF. The full variable domain, its missing parts supplied by reference TRBV30 and TRBJ1-6, is SQTIHQWPATLVQPVGSPLSLECTVEGTSNPNLYWYRQAAGRGLQLLFYSVGIGQISSEVPQNLSASRPQDRQFILSSKKLLLSDSGFYLCAWRAGQYFSPLHFGNGTRLTVT.

The V and J genes are TRBV19 and TRBJ2-4, with TRBD1 identical over 9 bases. The V gene end was trimmed by 4 bases and the J gene end by 0 bases; junction bases not matched to a gene: 13. The CDR3 is made up of 19 amino acids. From germline, CDR1 is LNHDA and CDR2 SQIVND (reference sequence). CDR3 DNA sequence: TGTGCCAGTAGTACCGGACAGGGGCAAGGAGGGGGAGCCAAAAACATTCAGTACTTC. Translating gives CASSTGQGQGGGAKNIQYF.

This clone was seen just once. The chain couples TRBV20-1 to TRBJ2-7; D is undetermined. The CDR3 runs 11 residues. The germline V gene encodes CDR1 DFQATT and CDR2 SNEGSKA (reference sequence). The V and J ends lost 4 bases and 5 bases respectively, with 9 bases between them. Here the CDR3 DNA reads TGCAGTGCTAACCGGCAGAACGAGCAGTACTTC. It codes for CSANRQNEQYF.

The chain combines TRBV9 with TRBJ2-3, with D maybe TRBD1 (6 bases). The CDR3 contains 15 residues. Between the trimmed V and J ends, which lost 3 bases and 2 bases, there was a span of 13 bases. The germline V gene encodes CDR1 SGDLS and CDR2 YYNGEE. CDR3 nucleotide sequence: TGTGCCAGCAGCGCCGCAGGACAGTTCACAGATACGCAGTATTTT. It yields the protein CASSAAGQFTDTQYF.

The chain uses TRBV5-6 and TRBJ2-5; TRBD1 might be the D (5 bases). This CDR3 has 17 residues. The germline V and J ends were trimmed by 4 bases and 2 bases, with 21 bases remaining between them. Germline V gene lookup returns CDR1 SGHDT and CDR2 YYEEEE. CDR3 loop: CASSPRRGVLLQETQYF. In nucleotides, the CDR3 is TGTGCCAGCAGCCCTCGAAGGGGTGTGCTTCTTCAAGAGACCCAGTACTTC.

This clone has more than one count but fewer than ten. The J gene is TRBJ2-5, the V gene TRBV7-9; TRBD1 is a possible D gene (6 bases). CDR1 is SEHNR and CDR2 is FQNEAQ in the germline V gene (reference sequence). The V end lost 3 bases, the J end lost 5 bases, and 13 bases lay between the germline ends. This CDR3 has 14 residues. CDR3 sequence: CASSFGAQGETQYF. The DNA of the CDR3 is TGTGCCAGCAGCTTCGGAGCCCAGGGGGAGACCCAGTACTTC.

CDR3 in amino acids: CSARRLEQFF. As DNA, the CDR3 is TGCAGTGCTAGACGGCTAGAGCAGTTCTTC. V and J are TRBV20-1 and TRBJ2-1; D is ambiguous. Germline V gene sequence: CDR1 DFQATT, CDR2 SNEGSKA (reference sequence). V was trimmed by 2 bases and J by 10 bases, leaving 6 bases between them. This CDR3 has 10 amino acids.

This clone came up once. In the same sample, other DNA sequences code for this CDR3. The chain recombines TRBV6-6 with TRBJ1-5, with D unclear. Trimming removed 5 bases from V and 0 bases from J, with 2 bases in between. The CDR3 has 12 amino acids. In germline, CDR1 is MNHNY, CDR2 SVGAGI (reference sequence). CDR3 DNA sequence: TGTGCCAGCAGTCCTAGCAATCAGCCCCAGCATTTT. As protein: CASSPSNQPQHF.

V usage is TRBV12-3 or TRBV12-4 and J usage is TRBJ2-2; unclear D gene. Trimming shortened V by 6 bases and J by 4 bases, and 6 bases separated the two germline ends. The CDR3 sequence is 12 residues long. In nucleotides, the CDR3 is TGTGCCAGCAGGGTTCCCACCGGGGAGCTGTTTTTT. Residues: CASRVPTGELFF.

The chain is built from TRBV7-6 and TRBJ1-3, with D unclear. The ends were cut back, 1 base at V and 0 bases at J, with 4 bases in the middle. The length of the CDR3 is 14 residues. Germline lookup yields CDR1 SGHVS and CDR2 FNYEAQ. The CDR3 loop reads CASSLDSSGNTIYF. In DNA form, the CDR3 reads TGTGCCAGCAGCTTAGACAGCTCTGGAAACACCATATATTTT.

This clone was counted a single time. The chain links TRBV7-9 to TRBJ2-3; D uncertain. Looked up from germline, CDR1 is SEHNR and CDR2 is FQNEAQ (reference sequence). With 5 bases removed from V and 3 bases from J, the gap between germline ends came to 21 bases. CDR3 length equals 17 residues. Written as DNA, the CDR3 is TGTGCCAGCAGCCCCCCCCCGCAGGTACTTGGAACAGATACGCAGTATTTT. Translated, it gives CASSPPPQVLGTDTQYF.

This clone has a single count. The chain links TRBV10-1 to TRBJ1-2, with TRBD1 as a possible D gene (6 bases). The CDR3 is made up of 13 amino acids. Germline CDR1 and CDR2: WNHNN and SYGVQD (reference sequence). Trimming shortened V by 5 bases and J by 2 bases, and 9 bases separated the two germline ends. CDR3 bases: TGCGCCAGCAGTCCGGACAGAAACTATGGCTACACCTTC. It translates to CASSPDRNYGYTF.